Given below is one TCR beta chain in context. No antigen is known for it. It was with a sample-barcoded 5' primer and a J-beta primer mix that a second PCR of about 6 to 12 cycles was run. All samples gave at least 2.5 million CDR3-containing paired-end reads. TCRdb ran MiXCR on the 5' RACE reads and lists one entry per CDR3 protein. The sample lists some 1,500,000 distinct CDR3 sequences, about 45% seen once, with more than 4% in the top ten. The sample originates from a study of blood T cells in healthy people across ages. Points from the study as a whole: Estimates based on one million T cells were treated as lower bounds.

The trim removed 5 bases at V and 4 bases at J, leaving 6 bases unmatched. CDR1 is DFQATT and CDR2 is SNEGSKA in the germline V gene (reference sequence). CDR3 size: 13 residues. Sequencing used blood. The sequence came from a woman between 18 and 30 years old in good health. The V gene is TRBV20-1, the J gene TRBJ1-1; 8 bases agree with TRBD1. CDR3 protein: CSAPNRGFTEAFF. The CDR3 nucleotides read TGCAGTGCTCCTAACAGGGGGTTCACTGAAGCTTTCTTT.